This T cell receptor (beta chain) was documented in a study of T cells after yellow fever vaccination. Between the trimmed V and J ends, which lost 8 bases and 4 bases, there was a span of 11 bases. CDR1 is SGHTA, CDR2 FQGNSA, per germline. The CDR3 has 12 amino acids. TCRdb passed the 5' RACE reads through MiXCR, listing each CDR3 protein once. Of 200,000 to 250,000 distinct CDR3 sequences listed, approximately 3% are singletons. The chain is built from TRBV7-2 and TRBJ1-2; D not resolved. The sequenced sample was CD4+ T cells sorted from PBMCs, obtained 10 days after the yellow fever booster vaccination. The receptor was isolated from a man aged 18-30 years who received the YFV17D yellow fever vaccine. The CDR3: CASGTAAYGYTF. For the CDR3, the DNA is TGTGCCAGCGGAACAGCCGCCTATGGCTACACCTTC.